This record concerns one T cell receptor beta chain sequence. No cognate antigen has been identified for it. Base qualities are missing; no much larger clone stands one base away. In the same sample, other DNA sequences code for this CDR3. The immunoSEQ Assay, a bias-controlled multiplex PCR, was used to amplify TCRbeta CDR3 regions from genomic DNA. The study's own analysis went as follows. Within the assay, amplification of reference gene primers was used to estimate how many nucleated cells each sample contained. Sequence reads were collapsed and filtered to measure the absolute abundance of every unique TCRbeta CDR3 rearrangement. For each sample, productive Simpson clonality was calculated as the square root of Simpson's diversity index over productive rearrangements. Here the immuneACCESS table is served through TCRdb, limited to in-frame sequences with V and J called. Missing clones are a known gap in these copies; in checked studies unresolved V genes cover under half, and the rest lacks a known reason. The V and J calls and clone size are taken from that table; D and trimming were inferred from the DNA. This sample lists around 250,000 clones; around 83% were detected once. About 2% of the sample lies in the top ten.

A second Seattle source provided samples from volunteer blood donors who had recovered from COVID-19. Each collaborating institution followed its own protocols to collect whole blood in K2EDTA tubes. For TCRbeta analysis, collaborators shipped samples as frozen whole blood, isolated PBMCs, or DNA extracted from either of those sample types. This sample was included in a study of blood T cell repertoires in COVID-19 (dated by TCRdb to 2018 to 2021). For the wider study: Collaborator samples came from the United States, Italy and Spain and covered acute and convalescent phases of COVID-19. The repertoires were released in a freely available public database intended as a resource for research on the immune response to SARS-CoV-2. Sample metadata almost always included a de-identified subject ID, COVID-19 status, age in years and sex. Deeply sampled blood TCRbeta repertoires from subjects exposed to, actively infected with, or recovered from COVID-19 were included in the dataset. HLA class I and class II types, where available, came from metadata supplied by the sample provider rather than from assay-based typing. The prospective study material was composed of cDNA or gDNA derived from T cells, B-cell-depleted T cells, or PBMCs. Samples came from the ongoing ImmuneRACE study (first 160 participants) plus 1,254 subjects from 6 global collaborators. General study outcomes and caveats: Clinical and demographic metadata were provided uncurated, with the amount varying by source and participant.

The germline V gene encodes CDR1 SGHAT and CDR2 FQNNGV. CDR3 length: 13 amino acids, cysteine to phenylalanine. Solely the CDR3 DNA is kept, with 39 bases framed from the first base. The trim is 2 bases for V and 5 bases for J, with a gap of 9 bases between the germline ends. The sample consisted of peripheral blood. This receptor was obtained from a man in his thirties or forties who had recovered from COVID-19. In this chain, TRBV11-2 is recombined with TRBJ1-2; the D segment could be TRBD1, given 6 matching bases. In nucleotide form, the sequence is TGTGCCAGCAGCTTACAAGGGGGTTATGGCTACACCTTC. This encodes CASSLQGGYGYTF.